The next 28 T cell receptor beta chains were all read from a single sample in a study of tumor-infiltrating lymphocytes in primary liver carcinoma (TCRdb year 2017). The run used an Illumina HiSeq 2500. Using a constant-region primer and ProtoScript II reverse transcriptase, TCRbeta-specific cDNA was reverse-transcribed from 450 to 650 ng total RNA. The TCRbeta libraries were prepared through three rounds of nested multiplex PCR following a slightly modified ARM-PCR procedure. Each of the first two PCR rounds ran for around 10 cycles using multiplex TRBV1-TRBV30 forward primers together with a Cbeta reverse primer. In-frame beta chains were kept once TCRdb had trimmed the public reads at Q25 with fastp and called clones with MiXCR. Each entry merges the rows of one CDR3 protein and shows their most common DNA and genes. Here the sample has some 320,000 distinct CDR3 sequences; approximately 65% occur a single time. The leading ten clones occupy roughly 8.9% of the sample.

RNA from unsorted whole blood was extracted with TRIzol reagent, and germline DNA was obtained with the DNeasy Blood & Tissue kit. Sequenced input: peripheral blood. These receptors all come from a man aged 35-49 years with primary liver carcinoma and hepatitis B virus infection.

This clonotype came up once. A much more abundant neighbour one base away suggests this may be a read error. DNA for the CDR3: TGCGGCGTTGAAGCCCAGGGTATTGAAAAACTGTTTTTT. It codes for CGVEAQGIEKLFF. The chain employs TRBV29-1 and TRBJ1-4, with TRBD1 as a possible D gene (5 bases). Per the germline V gene, CDR1 is SQVTM and CDR2 is ANQGSEA. CDR3 size: 13 residues.

Points on this clonotype: Its ends do not fully match the called genes, so a read error is possible. This chain connects TRBV11-1 to TRBJ2-1, with D perhaps matching TRBD2 (5 bases). CDR3 length equals 17 residues. Germline V gene sequence: CDR1 SGHAT, CDR2 FQDESV (reference sequence). CDR3 amino acids: CASSTRPTGRSYNAQFF. CDR3 DNA: TGTGCCAGCAGCACCCGCCCCACGGGAAGGTCCTATAATGCGCAGTTCTTC.

Comments on this clonotype: A clone one base away is much larger, so this may be a read error. The chain is built from TRBV4-2 and TRBJ1-4, with D possibly matching TRBD1 (6 bases). The CDR3 spans 15 residues. The germline CDR1 and CDR2 sequences are LGHNA and YNFKEQ. DNA for the CDR3: TGTGTCAGCAGCCAAGACGGGACACCCCTTGAAAAACTGTTTTTT. Residues: CVSSQDGTPLEKLFF.

This clonotype was counted many times. The chain recombines TRBV6-5 with TRBJ2-7, with 7 bases fitting TRBD2. Germline V gives CDR1 MNHEY, CDR2 SVGAGI. V was clipped by 6 bases and J by 4 bases; unmatched bases: 6. This CDR3 has 13 amino acids. DNA for the CDR3: TGTGCCAGCAGCCGCCCGGGACTATACGAGCAGTACTTC. Protein sequence: CASSRPGLYEQYF.

As to this clonotype: This may be a read error: a much more frequent sequence differs by one nucleotide. The V gene is TRBV4-2, the J gene TRBJ2-5; D ambiguous. The germline V gene has CDR1 LGHNA and CDR2 YNFKEQ. The CDR3 has 12 amino acids. CDR3 in amino acids: CASSQELETQHF. CDR3 nucleotides: TGTGCCAGCAGCCAAGAATTGGAGACCCAGCACTTC.

This clonotype occurred once. Likely a read error: the CDR3 ends without its conserved phenylalanine or tryptophan. The chain couples TRBV5-4 to TRBJ2-7, with 7 bases that match TRBD1. Germline-derived CDR1 and CDR2 are SGHNT and YYREEE (reference sequence). Trimming at V came to 0 bases and at J to 3 bases, leaving 6 bases not matched to a gene. The CDR3 runs to 15 residues. The CDR3 sequence is CASSLDRGNSYEQYL. The CDR3 region has the DNA TGTGCCAGCAGCTTGGACAGGGGAAATAGCTACGAGCAGTACCTC.

Details on this clonotype: With a much larger clone just one base away, this may be a read error. The CDR3 spells CASSRRTSGQDSHLHF. The CDR3 DNA reads TGTGCCAGCAGTCGACGAACCTCGGGACAGGACTCACACCTCCACTTT. The rearrangement joins TRBV6-2 or TRBV6-3 to TRBJ1-6; 8 nucleotides agree with TRBD1. Germline V gives CDR1 MNHEY, CDR2 SVGEGT. CDR3 length: 16 residues.

Comments on this clonotype: An end of the junction differs from the germline gene, which may be a read error. Here the CDR3 reads CAWNVGGIIYEQYF. CDR3 sequence (DNA): TGTGCGTGGAATGTCGGCGGGATCATATACGAGCAGTACTTC. This chain links TRBV30 with TRBJ2-7; D perhaps matches TRBD2 (6 bases). CDR3 length equals 14 residues. The germline V gene encodes CDR1 GTSNPN and CDR2 SVGIG (reference sequence).

A note on this clonotype: At one of its ends the junction is not consistent with the germline gene, which may arise from a read error. The CDR3 bases are TGTGCCAGCAGCTCGACAGTCAACTTGAACACTGAAGCTCTCTTT. It encodes CASSSTVNLNTEALF. The V and J genes are TRBV5-4 and TRBJ1-1; TRBD1 might be the D (5 bases). Germline V lookup: CDR1 SGHNT, CDR2 YYREEE (reference sequence). The length of the CDR3 is 15 residues. Filled out from reference TRBV5-4 and TRBJ1-1, the complete variable domain reads ETGVTQSPTHLIKTRGQQVTLRCSSQSGHNTVSWYQQALGQGPQFIFQYYREEENGRGNFPPRFSGLQFPNYSSELNVNALELDDSALYLCASSSTVNLNTEALFGQGTRLTVV.

To note about this clonotype: This may stem from a read error, because a much larger clone lies one nucleotide away. The chain has TRBV5-6 and TRBJ2-5, with D possibly matching TRBD2 (5 bases). The CDR3 runs to 14 residues. The germline V gene encodes CDR1 SGHDT and CDR2 YYEEEE. The V end was cut by 3 bases, the J end by 4 bases, with 13 bases between. The CDR3 DNA sequence: TGTGCCAGCAGCTGGCCCTTTGAGGGAGAGACCCAGTACTTC. Amino acids: CASSWPFEGETQYF.

This clonotype turned up a few times. The V gene is TRBV5-6, the J gene TRBJ2-4; 7 nucleotides match TRBD1. The trim removed 4 bases at V and 1 base at J, leaving 11 bases unmatched. CDR1 SGHDT and CDR2 YYEEEE come from the germline V gene. The CDR3 totals 17 residues. CDR3 coding DNA: TGTGCCAGCAGCCCGGAATGGAGGACAGGTGCCAAAAACATTCAGTACTTC. It codes for CASSPEWRTGAKNIQYF.

A note on this clonotype: Possible read error: a much larger clone is one base away. V usage is TRBV4-1 and J usage is TRBJ2-1, with a tentative D call TRBD2 (5 bases). Germline CDR1 reads MGHRA; CDR2 reads YSYEKL. Trimming took 1 base from V and 9 from J, leaving 10 bases between them. The CDR3 consists of 13 residues. CDR3 bases: TGCGCCAGCAGCCAAGTCGGGGTGAGTGAGCAGTTCTTC. Translation gives CASSQVGVSEQFF.

This clonotype has a handful of counts. V and J are TRBV7-6 and TRBJ2-3, with 7 positions matching TRBD1. V gave up 0 bases and J gave up 4 bases; unmatched junction bases: 1. The CDR3 length is 14 residues. Germline CDR1 is SGHVS and CDR2 is FNYEAQ. CDR3 bases: TGTGCCAGCAGCTTAGCCACAGGGGCAGATACGCAGTATTTT. It encodes CASSLATGADTQYF.

The rearrangement joins TRBV6-5 to TRBJ2-1; perhaps D is TRBD1 or TRBD2 (6 bases each). The CDR3 loop spans 22 amino acids. From germline, CDR1 is MNHEY and CDR2 SVGAGI. V was trimmed by 6 bases and J by 1 base, leaving 34 bases between them. CDR3 region: CASRRGGGRGLMAVKSYNEQFF. DNA of the CDR3: TGTGCCAGCAGGCGAGGGGGAGGACGGGGGCTGATGGCGGTGAAGTCCTACAATGAGCAGTTCTTC.

This clonotype was counted ten times or more. The chain couples TRBV10-3 to TRBJ2-3, with D perhaps TRBD2 (5 bases). Trimming took 0 bases from V and 3 from J, leaving 13 bases between them. CDR3 length: 16 amino acids. Germline CDR1 ENHRY, CDR2 SYGVKD. The CDR3 is CAISESWIAITDTQYF. In DNA, the CDR3 is TGTGCCATCAGTGAGTCGTGGATAGCGATAACAGATACGCAGTATTTT.

V is TRBV10-3 and J is TRBJ2-5; 8 nucleotides align to TRBD2. V was pared by 7 bases and J by 1 base, with 2 bases of the junction left unmatched. This CDR3 region has 13 residues. The germline V gene has CDR1 ENHRY and CDR2 SYGVKD. CDR3 residues: CAITGGGQETQYF. The CDR3 DNA follows: TGTGCCATCACGGGGGGGGGCCAAGAGACCCAGTACTTC.

This clonotype was observed a single time. The chain uses TRBV5-1 and TRBJ2-3; 7 nucleotides line up with TRBD1. The CDR3 is made up of 13 amino acids. Germline V gene lookup returns CDR1 SGHRS and CDR2 YFSETQ. Trimming took 7 bases from V and 4 from J; bases not matched to a gene: 6. CDR3 bases: TGCGCCAGCTCAACAGGGGCGGCAGATACGCAGTATTTT. Translation gives CASSTGAADTQYF.

To note about this clonotype: The junction departs from germline at one end; a sequencing error may be responsible. The genes are TRBV5-1 and TRBJ2-5, with 8 bases matching TRBD2. This CDR3 comprises 15 residues. Germline CDR1 and CDR2: SGHRS and YFSETQ. The CDR3 nucleotides read TGCGCCAGGAGCTTAAGCGGGAGCGCGGAAGAGACCCAGTACTTC. Translating it yields CARSLSGSAEETQYF.

The rearrangement joins TRBV4-1 to TRBJ2-7; possibly TRBD2 for D (5 bases). With 4 bases removed from V and 3 bases from J, the gap between germline ends came to 16 bases. Looked up from germline, CDR1 is MGHRA and CDR2 is YSYEKL. The CDR3 contains 15 residues. CDR3 protein: CASSLLVGANYEQYF. The CDR3 coding sequence is TGCGCCAGCAGCCTCCTAGTGGGAGCGAACTACGAGCAGTACTTC.

The chain carries TRBV28 and TRBJ2-2; TRBD1 agrees at 7 bases. The CDR3 length is 15 residues. V lost 8 bases and J lost 4; bases outside the gene matches: 10. Germline V gene data show CDR1 as MDHEN and CDR2 as SYDVKM. CDR3 residues: CASVDRARGTGELFF. The CDR3 nucleotides read TGTGCCAGCGTTGACAGGGCCCGAGGCACCGGGGAGCTGTTTTTT.

As concerns this clonotype: An end of the junction does not agree with germline; a read error may underlie this. V and J are TRBV5-1 and TRBJ2-1, with 9 bases identical to TRBD2. This CDR3 comprises 16 residues. Germline CDR1 SGHRS, CDR2 YFSETQ. The CDR3 protein is CASSRTPGLANNKQFF. For the CDR3, the DNA is TGCGCCAGCAGTCGTACGCCGGGACTAGCAAACAATAAGCAGTTCTTC.

In this sample, this clonotype turned up a few times. The gene calls are TRBV5-1 and TRBJ2-2; the match to TRBD2 covers 7 bases. CDR1 SGHRS and CDR2 YFSETQ come from the germline V gene. Losses at the gene ends were 1 base for V and 5 bases for J; bases not matched to a gene: 8. The CDR3 contains 16 residues. The CDR3 DNA reads TGCGCCAGCAGCTTGATAGCGGGCCAGAGTACCGGGGAGCTGTTTTTT. Its translation: CASSLIAGQSTGELFF.

This clonotype occurred many times. This rearrangement joins TRBV10-3 to TRBJ2-1; TRBD1 aligns across 7 bases. CDR1 is ENHRY and CDR2 is SYGVKD in the germline V gene. The CDR3 sequence is 13 residues long. The trim removed 3 bases at V and 8 bases at J, leaving 4 bases unmatched. CDR3 region: CAISDYRGDEQFF. CDR3 sequence (DNA): TGTGCCATCAGTGATTACAGGGGAGATGAGCAGTTCTTC.

Turning to this clonotype: A much larger clone lies one base from this, so it may be a read error. The V call is TRBV10-3, the J call TRBJ2-2; 7 positions agree with TRBD2. Germline assignment: CDR1 ENHRY and CDR2 SYGVKD. This CDR3 region has 14 residues. In DNA form, the CDR3 reads TGTGCCATGGGGGGGACGGCTGACACCGGGGAGCTGTCTTTT. Its translation: CAMGGTADTGELSF.

In the case of this clonotype: An end of the junction differs from the germline gene, which may be a read error. CDR3 loop: CASSQDSGANVMTF. Here the CDR3 DNA reads TGCGCCAGTAGCCAAGATTCCGGGGCCAACGTCATGACTTTC. The chain combines TRBV4-3 with TRBJ2-6; either TRBD1 or TRBD2 may supply D (5 bases each). The CDR3 is made up of 14 amino acids. Germline V lookup: CDR1 LGHNA, CDR2 YSLEER.

This clonotype was picked up many times. The CDR3 nucleotides read TGCAGCGTTGAGTGGGGACACCTGGTGGGGGAGCAGTACTTC. This codes for CSVEWGHLVGEQYF. The V and J genes are TRBV29-1 and TRBJ2-7; TRBD1 might be the D (6 bases). V gave up 3 bases and J gave up 7 bases, with 19 bases separating them. The CDR3 runs 14 residues. Germline values: CDR1 SQVTM, CDR2 ANQGSEA.

The rearrangement links TRBV2 to TRBJ2-2; TRBD1 matches 11 bases. Germline loops: CDR1 SNHLY, CDR2 FYNNEI. Losses at the gene ends were 7 bases for V and 6 bases for J; bases not matched to a gene: 4. This CDR3 has 14 residues. The CDR3 nucleotides are TGTGCCAGCAATGAGGGACAGGGGGCCGGGGAGCTGTTTTTT. Its translation is CASNEGQGAGELFF.

As to this clonotype: A much larger clone sits a single nucleotide away, making a read error possible. The chain employs TRBV12-3 or TRBV12-4 and TRBJ2-5; D call uncertain. The CDR3 is 13 residues long. Trimming pared 5 bases from V and 3 bases from J, leaving 10 bases between. The CDR3 coding sequence is TGTGCCAGCAGTCGCAATGGAAAAGAGACCCAGTACTTC. Its protein is CASSRNGKETQYF.